These 21 T cell receptor beta chains were all obtained from the same sample, sequenced in a study of beta chain features in type 1 diabetes (dated by TCRdb to between 2017 and 2018). Libraries were constructed by the immunoSEQ multiplex PCR assay. The entire amount of isolated RNA was reverse transcribed using the High Capacity cDNA Reverse Transcription Kit, so the sequenced TCRB transcripts were expressed ones. TCRdb re-hosts the immuneACCESS table, in-frame sequences only. Its copies lack some clones; in the studies checked, an unresolved V gene accounts for under half of them, and the cause for the rest is not known. This sample has around 400,000 clones in its table, and approximately 16% of those were observed once. The top ten hold approximately 0.02% of the sample. The sample consisted of naive CD4+ T cells from blood. The sample's cell subset or site label, decoded: true naive CD4+ T cells. The source of these receptors is a woman aged 18-35 years in good health.

This clone was found a few times. This rearrangement joins TRBV6-5 to TRBJ1-2, with 10 bases aligning to TRBD1. V gave up 4 bases and J gave up 8 bases; unmatched junction bases: 7. The CDR3 has 14 amino acids. The V gene's germline CDR1 is MNHEY and CDR2 SVGAGI. CDR3 DNA: TGTGCCAGCAGTTCGGGACAGGGGCTTCTGGGCTACACCTTC. This gives the protein CASSSGQGLLGYTF.

This clone was seen more than once but under ten times. V usage is TRBV27 and J usage is TRBJ1-5, with 9 bases aligning to TRBD1. V shed 9 bases and J 4 bases; nucleotides not matched to a gene: 7. Per germline, CDR1 MNHEY and CDR2 SMNVEV (reference sequence). CDR3 length: 14 residues. CDR3 sequence reads: CASSPGTGNQPQHF. CDR3 bases: TGTGCCAGTAGTCCCGGGACAGGGAATCAGCCCCAGCATTTT.

V and J are TRBV19 and TRBJ2-3, with 8 bases aligning to TRBD1. V lost 9 bases and J lost 1; bases outside the gene matches: 3. Germline loops: CDR1 LNHDA, CDR2 SQIVND (reference sequence). This CDR3 spans 13 amino acids. CDR3 region: CASSDRGTDTQYF. CDR3 bases: TGTGCCAGCTCGGACAGGGGCACAGATACGCAGTATTTT. The whole variable domain, filled in from reference TRBV19 and TRBJ2-3, reads DGGITQSPKYLFRKEGQNVTLSCEQNLNHDAMYWYRQDPGQGLRLIYYSQIVNDFQKGDIAEGYSVSREKKESFPLTVTSAQKNPTAFYLCASSDRGTDTQYFGPGTRLTVL.

The chain has TRBV30 and TRBJ2-3; D is undetermined. V lost 2 bases and J 4 bases, leaving 13 bases between the germline ends. Germline loops: CDR1 GTSNPN, CDR2 SVGIG (reference sequence). The CDR3 extends over 14 amino acids. Here the CDR3 DNA reads TGTGCCTGGAGTACGGGTCTATCGGCAGATACGCAGTATTTT. Protein product: CAWSTGLSADTQYF.

The chain carries TRBV6-5 and TRBJ2-1; unclear D gene. Germline CDR1 MNHEY, CDR2 SVGAGI. This CDR3 spans 15 amino acids. V was pared by 2 bases and J by 3 bases, with 11 bases between. CDR3 nucleotides: TGTGCCAGCAGTTACGAAGCGATGGACTACAATGAGCAGTTCTTC. It translates to CASSYEAMDYNEQFF.

For the CDR3, the DNA is TGTGCCAGCAGCCTCCGGACAGGGGGCGACTCTGGGGCCAACGTCCTGACTTTC. Amino acids: CASSLRTGGDSGANVLTF. The chain links TRBV14 to TRBJ2-6; 11 bases are a match to TRBD1. The germline V gene has CDR1 SGHDN and CDR2 FVKESK. The trim removed 4 bases at V and 0 bases at J, leaving 5 bases unmatched. CDR3 length: 18 amino acids.

This clone was recorded a few times. The chain carries TRBV28 and TRBJ2-7; 7 nucleotides agree with TRBD1. This CDR3 contains 14 residues. With 5 bases clipped from V and 7 bases from J, the junction kept 11 bases outside the gene matches. Germline V gene data show CDR1 as MDHEN and CDR2 as SYDVKM. CDR3 sequence: CASSPVDRTAEQYF. The CDR3 DNA reads TGTGCCAGCAGTCCGGTGGACAGGACAGCGGAGCAGTACTTC.

This clone was counted only a few times. The chain carries TRBV27 and TRBJ1-2; TRBD1 matches 8 bases. The CDR3 covers 15 residues. CDR1 and CDR2 from the germline V gene are MNHEY and SMNVEV (reference sequence). J was trimmed by 7 bases and V by 6 bases; bases with no gene match: 13. The CDR3 DNA reads TGTGCCAGCAGCCCTCGGACAGGGTCCCTCCGTGGCTACACCTTC. This gives the protein CASSPRTGSLRGYTF.

This sequence joins TRBV30 and TRBJ2-5; 8 bases map to TRBD1. There are 13 residues in the CDR3. Per germline, CDR1 GTSNPN and CDR2 SVGIG (reference sequence). Trimming took 2 bases from V and 6 from J; bases not matched to a gene: 5. The CDR3 is CAWSTGGAKTQYF. The CDR3 DNA follows: TGTGCCTGGAGTACAGGGGGAGCGAAGACCCAGTACTTC.

This chain joins TRBV28 and TRBJ1-2; 7 positions agree with TRBD1. V lost 5 bases to trimming and J lost 3 bases; unmatched junction nucleotides: 6. CDR1 MDHEN and CDR2 SYDVKM come from the germline V gene. The CDR3 has 14 amino acids. In nucleotides, the CDR3 is TGTGCCAGCAGTCTCCGGGACAGATACTATGGCTACACCTTC. Protein product: CASSLRDRYYGYTF.

Only a few counts were recorded for this clone. The chain is built from TRBV6-6 and TRBJ2-3, with D perhaps matching TRBD1 (7 bases). The CDR3 is 13 residues long. V lost 11 bases and J lost 2, with 14 bases in between. Germline lookup yields CDR1 MNHNY and CDR2 SVGAGI (reference sequence). The CDR3 sequence is CAAGQKNTDTQYF. The CDR3, as DNA: TGTGCCGCGGGACAGAAAAACACAGATACGCAGTATTTT.

This clone was observed a handful of times. The chain combines TRBV25-1 with TRBJ2-7, with D hard to call. Per the germline V gene, CDR1 is MGHDK and CDR2 is SYGVNS. Trimming pared 1 base from V and 4 bases from J, leaving 11 bases between. This CDR3 region has 14 residues. Here the CDR3 reads CASSESGRRYEQYF. CDR3 DNA: TGTGCCAGCAGTGAATCTGGCAGGCGATACGAGCAGTACTTC.

This clone occurred a few times. The rearrangement uses TRBV5-1 and TRBJ2-5; D remains ambiguous. The CDR3 sequence is 11 residues long. V was shortened by 4 bases and J by 7 bases, with 8 bases between the two germline ends. Germline V gives CDR1 SGHRS, CDR2 YFSETQ. The CDR3 sequence: CASSQQWTQYF. The CDR3 nucleotides read TGCGCCAGCAGCCAACAGTGGACCCAGTACTTC.

The gene calls are TRBV7-2 and TRBJ2-1, with 13 bases matching TRBD2. Germline assignment: CDR1 SGHTA and CDR2 FQGNSA. The CDR3 covers 15 residues. V lost 1 base to trimming and J lost 9 bases; unmatched junction nucleotides: 3. CDR3 in DNA: TGTGCCAGCAGCTTAGGACTAGCGGGAGGCCCTGAGCAGTTCTTC. Amino acid sequence: CASSLGLAGGPEQFF. The complete variable domain, with remaining parts taken from reference TRBV7-2 and TRBJ2-1, reads GAGVSQSPSNKVTEKGKDVELRCDPISGHTALYWYRQSLGQGLEFLIYFQGNSAPDKSGLPSDRFSAERTGGSVSTLTIQRTQQEDSAVYLCASSLGLAGGPEQFFGPGTRLTVL.

This clone has only a few counts. This chain connects TRBV7-6 to TRBJ2-3; D unresolved. The CDR3 is made up of 15 amino acids. The germline CDR1 and CDR2 sequences are SGHVS and FNYEAQ. The V gene lost 5 bases and the J gene lost 11 bases, with 23 bases spanning the gap. CDR3 amino acids: CASSPSPQTREWQYF. CDR3 in DNA: TGTGCCAGCAGCCCATCCCCCCAAACGCGCGAGTGGCAGTATTTT.

This clone has more than one count but fewer than ten. The chain links TRBV18 to TRBJ1-4, with unresolved D. V shed 4 bases and J shed 8 bases, with 8 bases lying between them. The length of the CDR3 is 12 residues. Germline lookup yields CDR1 KGHSH and CDR2 LQKENI. DNA for the CDR3: TGTGCCAGCTCACTGTCGGGGGAAAAACTGTTTTTT. It specifies CASSLSGEKLFF.

The chain carries TRBV5-4 and TRBJ2-1, with 12 bases identical to TRBD2. This CDR3 contains 14 residues. Germline trimming cut 4 bases from V and 8 bases from J; bases unmatched to any gene: 4. Germline values: CDR1 SGHNT, CDR2 YYREEE (reference sequence). The CDR3 sequence: CASSPRTSGDEQFF. The CDR3 DNA is TGTGCCAGCAGCCCCCGGACTAGCGGGGATGAGCAGTTCTTC.

The chain uses TRBV23-1 and TRBJ2-1; 7 nucleotides align to TRBD1. TRBV23-1 is noted as an ORF with a role that remains uncertain. The CDR3 length is 16 residues. After removal of 2 bases from V and 0 bases from J, the junction contained 4 bases not matched to a gene. The CDR3 DNA reads as TGCGCCAGCAGTCAAGTGGACAGGAGCTCCTACAATGAGCAGTTCTTC. It translates to CASSQVDRSSYNEQFF.

This clone was counted only a few times. One junction end does not reproduce the germline sequence, and a read error may be involved. The chain uses TRBV7-2 and TRBJ2-1, with 8 bases aligning to TRBD1. CDR3 length: 15 amino acids. Looked up from germline, CDR1 is SGHTA and CDR2 is FQGNSA. The CDR3 loop reads CASSSTGGFYDEQFF. Here the CDR3 DNA reads TGTGCCAGCAGCTCCACAGGGGGATTCTACGATGAGCAGTTCTTC.

This clone appeared a few times. The chain combines TRBV30 with TRBJ2-1, with D maybe TRBD2 (6 bases). CDR3 length equals 14 residues. Germline CDR1 and CDR2: GTSNPN and SVGIG (reference sequence). V lost 1 base and J 2 bases, leaving 9 bases between the germline ends. Written as DNA, the CDR3 is TGTGCCTGGAGTGGACTAGTAGCCTACAATGAGCAGTTCTTC. It codes for CAWSGLVAYNEQFF.

This clone showed up just a few times. The CDR3: CASSSPSGDDNEQFF. The CDR3 region has the DNA TGTGCCAGCAGCTCTCCTAGCGGGGATGACAATGAGCAGTTCTTC. The genes are TRBV5-6 and TRBJ2-1; 9 bases match TRBD2. From germline, CDR1 is SGHDT and CDR2 YYEEEE. The ends lost 3 bases at V and 5 bases at J; junction bases unmatched: 6. The CDR3 totals 15 residues. The variable domain in full, with the rest retrieved from reference TRBV5-6 and TRBJ2-1, is DAGVTQSPTHLIKTRGQQVTLRCSPKSGHDTVSWYQQALGQGPQFIFQYYEEEERQRGNFPDRFSGHQFPNYSSELNVNALLLGDSALYLCASSSPSGDDNEQFFGPGTRLTVL.